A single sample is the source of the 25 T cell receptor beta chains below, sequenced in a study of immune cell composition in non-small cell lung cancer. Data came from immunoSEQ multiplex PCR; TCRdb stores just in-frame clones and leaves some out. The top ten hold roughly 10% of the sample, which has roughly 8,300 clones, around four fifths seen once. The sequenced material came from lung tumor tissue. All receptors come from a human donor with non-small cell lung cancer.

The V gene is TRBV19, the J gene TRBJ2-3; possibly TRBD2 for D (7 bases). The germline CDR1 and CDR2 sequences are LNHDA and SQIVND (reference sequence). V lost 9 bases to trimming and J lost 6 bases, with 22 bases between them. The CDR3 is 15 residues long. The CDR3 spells CASAGNGGPRDTQYF. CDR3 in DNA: TGTGCCAGCGCGGGGAACGGGGGGCCCAGGGATACGCAGTATTTT.

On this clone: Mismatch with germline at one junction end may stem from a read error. The CDR3 DNA reads as TGTGCCAGCAGCTCGGGGGGCGGACGGCCGTCCTTATCCTTC. Translation gives CASSSGGGRPSLSF. The chain uses TRBV7-2 and TRBJ2-7; a possible D gene is TRBD2 (7 bases). Germline CDR1 and CDR2: SGHTA and FQGNSA. There are 14 residues in the CDR3.

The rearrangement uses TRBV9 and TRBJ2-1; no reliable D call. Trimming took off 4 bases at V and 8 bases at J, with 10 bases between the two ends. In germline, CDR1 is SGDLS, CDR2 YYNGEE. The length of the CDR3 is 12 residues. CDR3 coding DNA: TGTGCCAGCAGCCCAATAAGGGATGAGCAGTTCTTC. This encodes CASSPIRDEQFF.

CDR3 residues: CATPGLAGTGELFF. The CDR3 nucleotides read TGTGCCACCCCGGGACTAGCGGGCACCGGGGAGCTGTTTTTT. This chain uses TRBV19 with TRBJ2-2; TRBD2 matches 12 bases. CDR1 LNHDA and CDR2 SQIVND come from the germline V gene (reference sequence). With 10 bases clipped from V and 4 bases from J, the junction kept 4 bases outside the gene matches. The CDR3 is made up of 14 amino acids.

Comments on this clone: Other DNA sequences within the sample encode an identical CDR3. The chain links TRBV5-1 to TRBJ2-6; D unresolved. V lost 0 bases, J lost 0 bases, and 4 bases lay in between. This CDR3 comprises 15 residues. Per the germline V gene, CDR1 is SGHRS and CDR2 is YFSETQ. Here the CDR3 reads CASSLDGSGANVLTF. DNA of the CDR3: TGCGCCAGCAGCTTGGATGGCTCTGGGGCCAACGTCCTGACTTTC.

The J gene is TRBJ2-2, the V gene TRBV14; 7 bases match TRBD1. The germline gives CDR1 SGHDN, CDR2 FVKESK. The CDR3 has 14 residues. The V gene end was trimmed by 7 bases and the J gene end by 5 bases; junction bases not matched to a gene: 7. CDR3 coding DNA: TGTGCCAGCAATCGACAGGGATGGACCGGGGAGCTGTTTTTT. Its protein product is CASNRQGWTGELFF.

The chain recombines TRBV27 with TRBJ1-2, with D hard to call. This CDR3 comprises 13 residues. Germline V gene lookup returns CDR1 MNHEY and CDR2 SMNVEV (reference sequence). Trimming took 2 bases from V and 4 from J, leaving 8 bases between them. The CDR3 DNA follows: TGTGCCAGCAGTTTAGGACGGCTCTATGGCTACACCTTC. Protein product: CASSLGRLYGYTF.

CDR3 bases: TGTGCCACCAGCGCGGCGGGCAATCAGCCCCAGCATTTT. This translates into CATSAAGNQPQHF. The gene calls are TRBV15 and TRBJ1-5; D gene unclear. This CDR3 contains 13 residues. V lost 5 bases and J lost 2, with 7 bases in between. The germline V gene has CDR1 LNHNV and CDR2 YYDKDF (reference sequence).

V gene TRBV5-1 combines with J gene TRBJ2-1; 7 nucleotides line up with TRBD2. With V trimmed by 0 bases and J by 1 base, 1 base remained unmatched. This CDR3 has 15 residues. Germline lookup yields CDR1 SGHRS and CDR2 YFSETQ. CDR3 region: CASSLAAGSYNEQFF. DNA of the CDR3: TGCGCCAGCAGCTTGGCAGCGGGATCCTACAATGAGCAGTTCTTC.

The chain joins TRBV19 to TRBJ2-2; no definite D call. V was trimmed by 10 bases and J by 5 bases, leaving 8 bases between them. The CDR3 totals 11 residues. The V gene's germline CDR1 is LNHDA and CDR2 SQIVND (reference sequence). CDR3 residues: CATLSTGELFF. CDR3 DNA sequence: TGTGCCACCCTAAGTACCGGGGAGCTGTTTTTT.

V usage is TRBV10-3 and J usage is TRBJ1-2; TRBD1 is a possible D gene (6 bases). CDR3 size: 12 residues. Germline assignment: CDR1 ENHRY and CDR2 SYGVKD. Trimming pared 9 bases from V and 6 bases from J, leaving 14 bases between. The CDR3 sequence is CAIRGRDDGYTF. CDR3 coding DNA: TGTGCCATACGGGGGCGTGATGATGGCTACACCTTC.

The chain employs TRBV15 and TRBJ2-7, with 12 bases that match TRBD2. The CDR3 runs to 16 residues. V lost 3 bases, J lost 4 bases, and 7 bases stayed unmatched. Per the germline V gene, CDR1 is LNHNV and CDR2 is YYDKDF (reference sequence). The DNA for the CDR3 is TGTGCCACCAGCAGCCCCCTAGCGGGGGGGCTGTACGAGCAGTACTTC. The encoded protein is CATSSPLAGGLYEQYF.

As DNA, the CDR3 is TGTGCCACCAGCAGTGGCGGGAGGGGGGACGAGACCCAGTACTTC. It specifies CATSSGGRGDETQYF. The gene calls are TRBV15 and TRBJ2-5, with TRBD2 identical over 9 bases. V lost 3 bases to trimming and J lost 5 bases; unmatched junction nucleotides: 7. The CDR3 runs to 15 residues. Germline V gene lookup returns CDR1 LNHNV and CDR2 YYDKDF (reference sequence).

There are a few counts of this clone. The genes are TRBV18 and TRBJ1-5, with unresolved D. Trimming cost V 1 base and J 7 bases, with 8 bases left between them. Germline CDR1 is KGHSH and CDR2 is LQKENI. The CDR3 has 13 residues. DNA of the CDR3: TGTGCCAGCTCACCACGTGGGAGACAGCCCCAGCATTTT. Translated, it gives CASSPRGRQPQHF.

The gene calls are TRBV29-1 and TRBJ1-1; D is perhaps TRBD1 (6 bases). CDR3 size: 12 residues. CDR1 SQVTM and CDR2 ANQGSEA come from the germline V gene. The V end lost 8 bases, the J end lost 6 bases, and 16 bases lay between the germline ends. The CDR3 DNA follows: TGCAGCCTGGGGGGGGCCAACGCTGAAGCTTTCTTT. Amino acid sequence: CSLGGANAEAFF.

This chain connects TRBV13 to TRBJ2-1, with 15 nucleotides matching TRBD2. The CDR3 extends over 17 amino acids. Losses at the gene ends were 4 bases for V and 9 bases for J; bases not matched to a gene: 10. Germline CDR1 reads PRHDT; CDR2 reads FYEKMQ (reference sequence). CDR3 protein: CASSSGGTSGRRGEQFF. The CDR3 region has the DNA TGTGCCAGCAGCTCCGGGGGGACTAGCGGGAGGAGGGGTGAGCAGTTCTTC.

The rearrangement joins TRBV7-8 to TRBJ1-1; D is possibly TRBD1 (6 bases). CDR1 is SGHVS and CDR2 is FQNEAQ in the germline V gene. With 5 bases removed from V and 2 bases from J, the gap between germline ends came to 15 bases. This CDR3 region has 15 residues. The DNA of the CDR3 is TGTGCCAGCAGCCCGGGGGGCATTGCAAACACTGAAGCTTTCTTT. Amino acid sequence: CASSPGGIANTEAFF.

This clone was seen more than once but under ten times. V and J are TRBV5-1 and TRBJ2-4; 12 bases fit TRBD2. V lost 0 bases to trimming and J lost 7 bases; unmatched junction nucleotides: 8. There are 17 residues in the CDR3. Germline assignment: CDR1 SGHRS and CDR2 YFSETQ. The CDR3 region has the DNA TGCGCCAGCAGCTTGGGTTCTCTAGCGGGAGGGCCCAACATTCAGTACTTC. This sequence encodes CASSLGSLAGGPNIQYF.

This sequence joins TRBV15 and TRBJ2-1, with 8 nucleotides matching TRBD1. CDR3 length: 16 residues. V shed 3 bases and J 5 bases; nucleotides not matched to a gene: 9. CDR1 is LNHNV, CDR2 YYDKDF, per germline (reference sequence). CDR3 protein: CATSRSPGQANNEQFF. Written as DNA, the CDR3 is TGTGCCACCAGCAGGTCGCCGGGACAGGCGAACAATGAGCAGTTCTTC.

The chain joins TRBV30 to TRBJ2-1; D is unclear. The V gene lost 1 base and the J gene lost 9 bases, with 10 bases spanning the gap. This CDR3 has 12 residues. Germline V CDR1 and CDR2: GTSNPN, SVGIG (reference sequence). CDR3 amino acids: CAWSDSFGEQFF. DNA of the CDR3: TGTGCCTGGAGTGATAGCTTTGGTGAGCAGTTCTTC.

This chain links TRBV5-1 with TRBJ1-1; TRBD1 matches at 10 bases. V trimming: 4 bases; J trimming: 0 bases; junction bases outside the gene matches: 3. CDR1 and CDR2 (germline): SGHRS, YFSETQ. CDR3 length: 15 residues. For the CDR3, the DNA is TGCGCCAGCAGCCCGGACAGGGGGATGAACACTGAAGCTTTCTTT. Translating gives CASSPDRGMNTEAFF. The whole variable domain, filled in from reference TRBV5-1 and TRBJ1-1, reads KAGVTQTPRYLIKTRGQQVTLSCSPISGHRSVSWYQQTPGQGLQFLFEYFSETQRNKGNFPGRFSGRQFSNSRSEMNVSTLELGDSALYLCASSPDRGMNTEAFFGQGTRLTVV.

This CDR3 reads CASSEQDGTHEQYF. The CDR3 bases are TGTGCCAGCAGTGAGCAGGACGGGACGCACGAGCAGTACTTC. The chain uses TRBV6-1 and TRBJ2-7; D is possibly TRBD1 or TRBD2 (5 bases each). Germline V CDR1 and CDR2: MNHNS, SASEGT. Trimming cost V 3 bases and J 5 bases, with 14 bases left between them. The CDR3 covers 14 residues.

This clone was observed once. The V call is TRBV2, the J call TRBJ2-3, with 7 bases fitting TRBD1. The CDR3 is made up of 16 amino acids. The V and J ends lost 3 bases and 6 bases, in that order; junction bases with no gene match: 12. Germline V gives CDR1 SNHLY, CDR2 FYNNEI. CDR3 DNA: TGTGCCAGCAGTGAGCCAAAGGGGACAGTTGGGGATACGCAGTATTTT. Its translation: CASSEPKGTVGDTQYF.

The CDR3 sequence is CSALYEQFF. The CDR3 DNA follows: TGCAGTGCCTTATATGAGCAGTTCTTC. The V call is TRBV20-1, the J call TRBJ2-1; D is ambiguous. Trimming removed 6 bases at V and 8 bases at J, with 5 bases between. The germline V gene encodes CDR1 DFQATT and CDR2 SNEGSKA (reference sequence). The CDR3 extends over 9 amino acids.

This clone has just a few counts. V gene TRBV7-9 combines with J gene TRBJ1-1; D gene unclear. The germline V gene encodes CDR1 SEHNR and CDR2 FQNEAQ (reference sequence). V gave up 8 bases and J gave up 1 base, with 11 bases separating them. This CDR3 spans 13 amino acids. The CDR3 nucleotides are TGTGCCAGCCGCCCGGGAACGAACACTGAAGCTTTCTTT. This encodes CASRPGTNTEAFF. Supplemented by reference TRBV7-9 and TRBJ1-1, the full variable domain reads DTGVSQNPRHKITKRGQNVTFRCDPISEHNRLYWYRQTLGQGPEFLTYFQNEAQLEKSRLLSDRFSAERPKGSFSTLEIQRTEQGDSAMYLCASRPGTNTEAFFGQGTRLTVV.